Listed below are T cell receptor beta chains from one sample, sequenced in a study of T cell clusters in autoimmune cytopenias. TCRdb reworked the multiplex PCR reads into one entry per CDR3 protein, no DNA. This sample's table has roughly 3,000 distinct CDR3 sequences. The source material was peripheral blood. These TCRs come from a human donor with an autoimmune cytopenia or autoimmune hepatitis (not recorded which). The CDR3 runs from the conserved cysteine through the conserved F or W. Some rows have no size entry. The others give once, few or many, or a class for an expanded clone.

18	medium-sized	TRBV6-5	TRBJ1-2	CASRYRTGPSSGDYGYTF
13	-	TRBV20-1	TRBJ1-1	CSAPNNGYTEAFF
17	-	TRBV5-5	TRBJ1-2	CASSQDPAGTEVDGYTF
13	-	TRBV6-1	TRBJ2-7	CASSPGGDREQYF
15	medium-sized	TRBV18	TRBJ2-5	CASSPGIGTGETQYF
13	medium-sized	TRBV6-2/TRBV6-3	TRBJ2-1	CASNNRGPPDQFF
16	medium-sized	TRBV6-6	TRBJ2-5	CASSYSGAGGQETQYF
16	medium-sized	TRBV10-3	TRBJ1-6	CAISESGQAYNSPLHF
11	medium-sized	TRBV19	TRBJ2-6	CASGGANVLTF
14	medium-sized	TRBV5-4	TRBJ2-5	CASSPKLGQETQYF
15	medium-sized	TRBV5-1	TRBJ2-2	CASSPGTGVTGELFF